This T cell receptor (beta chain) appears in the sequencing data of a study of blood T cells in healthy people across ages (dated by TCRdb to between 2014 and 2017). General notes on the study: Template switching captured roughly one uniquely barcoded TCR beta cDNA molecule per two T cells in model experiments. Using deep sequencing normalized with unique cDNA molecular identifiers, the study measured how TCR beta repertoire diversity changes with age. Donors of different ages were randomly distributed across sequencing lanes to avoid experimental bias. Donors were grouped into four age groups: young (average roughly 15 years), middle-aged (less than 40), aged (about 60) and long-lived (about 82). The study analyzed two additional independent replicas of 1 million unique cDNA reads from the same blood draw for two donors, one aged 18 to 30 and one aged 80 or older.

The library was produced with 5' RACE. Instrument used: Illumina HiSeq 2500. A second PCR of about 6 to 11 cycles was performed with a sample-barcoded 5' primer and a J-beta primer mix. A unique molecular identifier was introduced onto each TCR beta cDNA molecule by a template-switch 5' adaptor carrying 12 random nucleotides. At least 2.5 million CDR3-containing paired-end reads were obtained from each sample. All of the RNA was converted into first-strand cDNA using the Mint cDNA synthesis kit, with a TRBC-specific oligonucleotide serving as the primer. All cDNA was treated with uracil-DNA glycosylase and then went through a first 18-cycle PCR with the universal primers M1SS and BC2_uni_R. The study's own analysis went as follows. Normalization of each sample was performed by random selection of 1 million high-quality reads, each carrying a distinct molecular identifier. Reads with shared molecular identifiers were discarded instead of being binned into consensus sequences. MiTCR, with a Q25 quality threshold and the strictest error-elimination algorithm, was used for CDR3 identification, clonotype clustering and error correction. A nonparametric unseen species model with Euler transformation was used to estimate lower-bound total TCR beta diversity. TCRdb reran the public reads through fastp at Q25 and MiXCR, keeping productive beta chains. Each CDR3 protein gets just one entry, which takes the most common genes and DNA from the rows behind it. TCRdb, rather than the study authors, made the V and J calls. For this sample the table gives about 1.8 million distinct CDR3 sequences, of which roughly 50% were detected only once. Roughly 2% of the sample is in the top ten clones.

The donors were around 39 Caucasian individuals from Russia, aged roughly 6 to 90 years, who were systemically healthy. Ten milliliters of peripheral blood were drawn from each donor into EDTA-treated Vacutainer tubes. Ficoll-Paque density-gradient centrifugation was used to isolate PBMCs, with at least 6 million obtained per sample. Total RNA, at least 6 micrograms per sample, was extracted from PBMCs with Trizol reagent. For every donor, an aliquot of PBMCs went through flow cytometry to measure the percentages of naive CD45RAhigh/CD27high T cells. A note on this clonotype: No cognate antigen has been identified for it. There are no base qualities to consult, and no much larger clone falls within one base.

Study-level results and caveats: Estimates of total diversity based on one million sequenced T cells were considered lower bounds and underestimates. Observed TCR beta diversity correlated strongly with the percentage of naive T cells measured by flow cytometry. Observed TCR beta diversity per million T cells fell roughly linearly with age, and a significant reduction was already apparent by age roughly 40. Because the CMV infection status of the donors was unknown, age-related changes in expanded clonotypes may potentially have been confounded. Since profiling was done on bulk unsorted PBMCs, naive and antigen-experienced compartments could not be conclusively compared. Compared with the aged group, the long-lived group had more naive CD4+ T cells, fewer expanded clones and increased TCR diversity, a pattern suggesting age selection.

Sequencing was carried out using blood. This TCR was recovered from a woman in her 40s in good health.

The nucleotide sequence reads as follows: TGTGCCAGCAGCTTAGAGAGACATAGCAATCAGCCCCAGCATTTT. This sequence encodes CASSLERHSNQPQHF. The sequence links TRBV7-2 to TRBJ1-5, with the D gene not clear enough to name. The CDR3 has 15 amino acids, counting the end cysteine and phenylalanine. Only CDR3 DNA is held: 45 bases, read in frame from base 1. For CDR1 and CDR2, the germline V gene lists SGHTA and FQGNSA. V was cut back by 1 base and J by 0 bases, leaving a gap of 7 bases between them.